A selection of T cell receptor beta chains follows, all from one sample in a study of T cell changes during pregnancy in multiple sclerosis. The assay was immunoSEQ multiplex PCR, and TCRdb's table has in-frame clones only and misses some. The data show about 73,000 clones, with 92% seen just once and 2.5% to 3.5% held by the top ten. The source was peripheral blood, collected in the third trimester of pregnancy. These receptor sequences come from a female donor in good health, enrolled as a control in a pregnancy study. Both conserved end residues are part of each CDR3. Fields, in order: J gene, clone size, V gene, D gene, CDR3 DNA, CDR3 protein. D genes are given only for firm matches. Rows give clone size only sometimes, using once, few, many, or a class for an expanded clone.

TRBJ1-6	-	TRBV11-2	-	TGTGCCAGCAGCTTAGATCCGGGATATTCACCCCTCCACTTT	CASSLDPGYSPLHF
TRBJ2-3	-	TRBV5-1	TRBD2	TGCGCCAGCAGCTTGGGGGGACTAGCGGGAGGGCCCGCAGATACGCAGTATTTT	CASSLGGLAGGPADTQYF
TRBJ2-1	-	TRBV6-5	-	TGTGCCAGCAGTTACGGGGGGGCTTACAATGAGCAGTTCTTC	CASSYGGAYNEQFF
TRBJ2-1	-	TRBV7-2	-	TGTGCCAGCAGCTTTGTCAGAAGCTCCTACAATGAGCAGTTCTTC	CASSFVRSSYNEQFF
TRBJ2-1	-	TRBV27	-	TGTGCCAGCAGCCCAGCGGGTATGGGGTACAATGAGCAGTTCTTC	CASSPAGMGYNEQFF
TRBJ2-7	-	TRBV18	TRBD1	TGTGCCAGCTCACAATCGACCGGGACAGGGTTTAGCTACGAGCAGTACTTC	CASSQSTGTGFSYEQYF
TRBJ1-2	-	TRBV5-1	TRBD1	TGCGCCAGCAGCTTGGCCGGACAGGGGGCGCAGGATGGCTACACCTTC	CASSLAGQGAQDGYTF
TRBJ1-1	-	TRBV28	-	TGTGCCAGCAGCCGAGGTTGGCAGAACACTGAAGCTTTCTTT	CASSRGWQNTEAFF
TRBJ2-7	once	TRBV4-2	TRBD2	TGTGCCAGCAGCCCTGAGCTAGCGGGAGCCTACGAGCAGTACTTC	CASSPELAGAYEQYF
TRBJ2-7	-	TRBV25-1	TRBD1	TGTGCCAGTTCTCCCGGGACAGGGTCTATGAGGGAGCAGTACTTC	CASSPGTGSMREQYF
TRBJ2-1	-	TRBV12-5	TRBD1	TGTGCTAGTGGTTTGGGACAGGGGGCGCAAAATGAGCAGTTCTTC	CASGLGQGAQNEQFF